Listed below are T cell receptor beta chains from one sample, sequenced in a study of blood T cell repertoires in COVID-19. The repertoire was sequenced with immunoSEQ multiplex PCR; TCRdb's copy has only in-frame clones and lacks some. The sample has just under 70,000 clones, more than 80% seen once. Sequences were obtained from peripheral blood. The receptors come from a man aged 25 to 40 with acute or convalescent COVID-19. Each CDR3 is given with its conserved first and last residue. D genes are given only for firm matches. The size field is filled for only some rows; it gives once, few, many or a size class.

once,NA,TRBJ1-2,TRBV7-9,TGTGCCAGCAGCTTATCCCATCCAAACTATGGCTACACCTTC,CASSLSHPNYGYTF
NA,NA,TRBJ2-3,TRBV3-1/TRBV3-2,TGTGCCAGCAGCGGGGGACGGGAGCTCGCAGATACGCAGTATTTT,CASSGGRELADTQYF
NA,TRBD2,TRBJ2-7,TRBV15,TGTGCCACCAGCATGGGAGGGCGAGGTGAGCAGTACTTC,CATSMGGRGEQYF
NA,NA,TRBJ2-7,TRBV3-1/TRBV3-2,TGTGCCAGCAGCCAAGGGCAACTAAAGTACTTC,CASSQGQLKYF
NA,NA,TRBJ1-1,TRBV7-2,TGTGCCAGCAGCTTAGCACCAGGGAAGACTGAAGCTTTCTTT,CASSLAPGKTEAFF
NA,NA,TRBJ2-3,TRBV6-5,TGTGCCAGCAGCCCGACTCCGAATTTCGATACGCAGTATTTT,CASSPTPNFDTQYF
NA,NA,TRBJ2-1,TRBV24-1,TGTGCCACCAGTGATGTCCGGGGGGCGAACTACAATGAGCAGTTCTTC,CATSDVRGANYNEQFF
NA,TRBD1,TRBJ2-1,TRBV7-9,TGTGCCAGCAGCCGGACAGGGTTGGGTGATGAGCAGTTCTTC,CASSRTGLGDEQFF
NA,NA,TRBJ2-7,TRBV7-9,TGTGCCAGCAGCTTTTCGGGACTTGTTAACGAGCAGTACTTC,CASSFSGLVNEQYF
NA,TRBD2,TRBJ2-7,TRBV7-8,TGTGCCAGCAGCTTAGTAGCGGGAGGGCCCCACGAGCAGTACTTC,CASSLVAGGPHEQYF
NA,TRBD1,TRBJ2-3,TRBV7-6,TGTGCCAGCAGCGGAGGGACAGGGGGCCTGAATACGCAGTATTTT,CASSGGTGGLNTQYF
NA,NA,TRBJ2-3,TRBV7-9,TGTGCCAGCAGCTTAGTCCGGCAGGACACAGATACGCAGTATTTT,CASSLVRQDTDTQYF
NA,NA,TRBJ2-1,TRBV7-9,TGTGCCAGCAGCTGGGGGAGGAATGAGCAGTTCTTC,CASSWGRNEQFF
NA,TRBD1,TRBJ1-2,TRBV5-1,TGCGCCAGCAGCTTCGGACAGGGAGATGGCTACACCTTC,CASSFGQGDGYTF
NA,NA,TRBJ2-1,TRBV30,TGTGCCTGGAGTCGAGGAGGGAGCGGCAATGAGCAGTTCTTC,CAWSRGGSGNEQFF
NA,NA,TRBJ1-1,TRBV18,TGTGCCAGCTCACCTTTTTCCGTTCGGACTCTTTCGAACTTGAACACTGAAGCTTTCTTT,CASSPFSVRTLSNLNTEAFF
NA,TRBD1,TRBJ1-4,TRBV28,TGTGCCAGCAGTCCTTGGACAGGACTTAATGAAAAACTGTTTTTT,CASSPWTGLNEKLFF
NA,TRBD1,TRBJ1-6,TRBV7-9,TGTGCCAGCAGCCGGGGACAGACCGCCGACTCACCCCTCCACTTT,CASSRGQTADSPLHF
NA,NA,TRBJ2-1,TRBV30,TGTGCCTGGAGTTTCGGAGAGCCCTCTTACAATGAGCAGTTCTTC,CAWSFGEPSYNEQFF
NA,NA,TRBJ2-1,TRBV27,TGTGCCAGCAGTTTAGGGTGGCGGACAGTATACAATGAGCAGTTCTTC,CASSLGWRTVYNEQFF
NA,NA,TRBJ1-3,TRBV19,TGTGCCACCTTCGTAGGAAACACCATATATTTT,CATFVGNTIYF
NA,NA,TRBJ2-3,TRBV5-4,TGTGCCAGCAGCTTGGGCGGTCTTCTTAGTACGCAGTATTTT,CASSLGGLLSTQYF
NA,NA,TRBJ2-2,TRBV6-6,TGTGCCAGCAGTTCGCCTACGAACACCGGGGAGCTGTTTTTT,CASSSPTNTGELFF
medium-sized,TRBD2,TRBJ2-1,TRBV25-1,TGTGCCAGCGGACAAGGGGCGGGAGAGGGCAATGAGCAGTTCTTC,CASGQGAGEGNEQFF
NA,NA,TRBJ1-5,TRBV19,TGTGCCAGCACTAGACAGGCCACTAGCAATCAGCCCCAGCATTTT,CASTRQATSNQPQHF
NA,TRBD2,TRBJ2-7,TRBV20-1,TGCAGTGCACTAGCGGATTACGAGCAGTACTTC,CSALADYEQYF
NA,TRBD2,TRBJ2-3,TRBV29-1,TGCAGCGTTGAAGGGGTTAGCGGGAGCAGGAGAGATACGCAGTATTTT,CSVEGVSGSRRDTQYF
NA,NA,TRBJ2-1,TRBV15,TGTGCCACCAGCAGAGATCGGGATATCTCCTACAATGAGCAGTTCTTC,CATSRDRDISYNEQFF